Below, one T cell receptor (beta chain) is given with its context. It lacks a known antigen. There are no base qualities to consult, and no much larger clone falls within one base. The CDR3 numbers 14 residues from cysteine through phenylalanine. Only the CDR3 portion is preserved as DNA: 42 bases, with reading frame beginning at the first base. CDR1 and CDR2 were assigned from the germline V gene as SNHLY and FYNNEI. V and J lose 5 bases and 1 base, and a span of 11 bases separates them. These data are taken from a study of shared clonotypes between healthy human individuals (dated by TCRdb to between 2020 and 2021). Broadly, across the study: Three men and two women, aged 18 to 49 years, made up the cohort. Libraries were prepared and TCR repertoires were sequenced by different laboratories using diverse techniques, in order to increase sequencing depth and limit assay-specific biases. Blood TCR repertoires of a handful of healthy adults were deeply sequenced to estimate repertoire size and the extent of clonotype sharing between individuals. For each donor, three plates each were used for CD4 naive and CD4 memory, two plates were used for CD8 naive, and one plate was used for CD8 memory. Leukapheresis yielded between about 0.8 and 8.9 billion PBMCs per donor.

The donors were healthy, HIV-negative adults with no recently reported acute infections or vaccinations. All donors were Caucasian adults living in Nashville, Tennessee, USA. CD4+ T cells were enriched by magnetic negative selection; naive cells were then positively selected on CD45RA, and the negative fraction formed the memory subset. Blood was collected by leukapheresis, and PBMCs were isolated by Ficoll-Histopaque density gradient centrifugation and then cryopreserved in liquid nitrogen vapor phase. Purity and quantity of every magnetically sorted T cell population were checked by analytical flow cytometry. Genomic DNA was isolated from each sorted fraction and quantified by UV absorbance on a Nanodrop 2000c. Using the deep immunoSEQ assay, multiplex PCR amplified TCR CDR3 regions from genomic DNA. Genomic DNA extracted from each cell subset was distributed evenly over all wells of several immunoSEQ 96-well plates, and each plate served as one replicate. For sorted subsets, about 220 ng of genomic DNA, equivalent to some 30,000 T cell genomes, went into each replicate PCR. Purified libraries were quantified with a Qubit 3.0 fluorometer, sized on a Bioanalyzer 2100, and re-quantified with the KAPA Library Quantification kit. Every immunoSEQ 96-well plate was sequenced on a separate single-read 150-cycle Illumina NextSeq 550 flow cell. The paper's data handling went like this. Because only junctional sequences without quality scores were contained in the immunoSEQ output, filtering matching that applied to full-length reads could not be performed. Sequences were annotated with PyIR, a Python wrapper for IgBLAST v1.9, and V/J genes and CDR3 were assigned using IMGT germline references. Reads were filtered out if the reads had weak V/J assignments (E-value above 1e-6), no CDR3, stop codons, out-of-frame junctions, or ambiguous translated residues. V3J clonotypes were defined by identical inferred V gene, J gene, and CDR3 amino acid sequence. Percentage overlap between repertoires was calculated by dividing the number of shared unique clonotypes by the size of the smaller repertoire. Three approaches were used to assess repertoire richness: RTK rarefaction, the Chao1 estimator, and Recon v2.1 estimates of unobserved clonotypes. Generation probabilities for all TCRbeta clonotypes obtained by the gDNA method from four donors were computed using OLGA. The table comes from immuneACCESS by way of TCRdb, which keeps in-frame sequences with V and J called. Part of the clones is missing from these tables; in studies checked, under half for an unresolved V gene and the rest for unknown reasons. From that table come the V and J calls and clone size; the DNA was used to work out D and trimming. In all, the sample holds approximately 980,000 clones, and 70% to 85% of those were seen once. Approximately 1.5% of the sample belongs to the ten largest clones.

Overall results and qualifications from the work: Even with the large sequencing depth, rarefaction of the sorted-subset datasets indicated that sequencing was incomplete. Based on pairwise subsampling, the degree of clonotype sharing among donors was expected to be affected by sequencing depth. Sampling was restricted to blood, and TCR repertoires in tissues likely differ from the TCR repertoires found in blood. Approximately 5% of naive CD4, 3.5% of naive CD8, 2.3% of memory CD4, and around 0.4% of memory CD8 clonotypes were shared across four donors. Larger estimated clonotype richness was generally found for naive subsets than for memory subsets. Clonotypes shared by all four sorted-subset donors showed higher generation probabilities than non-shared clonotypes. The small number of donors limited the genetic and exposure-history diversity represented.

In this chain, TRBV2 is recombined with TRBJ1-1; no confident D gene assignment can be made. The sequencing input was memory CD4+ T cells sorted from blood. The sample's cell subset or site label, in plain terms: CD45RA-negative fraction. This TCR derives from a man aged 18 to 30 in good health. This receptor has the CDR3 CASSTGTRNTEAFF. The nucleotides are TGTGCCAGCAGTACTGGAACCAGGAACACTGAAGCTTTCTTT. With the portions outside the CDR3 filled from the reference TRBV2 and TRBJ1-1 genes, the complete variable region becomes EPEVTQTPSHQVTQMGQEVILRCVPISNHLYFYWYRQILGQKVEFLVSFYNNEISEKSEIFDDQFSVERPDGSNFTLKIRSTKLEDSAMYFCASSTGTRNTEAFFGQGTRLTVV.